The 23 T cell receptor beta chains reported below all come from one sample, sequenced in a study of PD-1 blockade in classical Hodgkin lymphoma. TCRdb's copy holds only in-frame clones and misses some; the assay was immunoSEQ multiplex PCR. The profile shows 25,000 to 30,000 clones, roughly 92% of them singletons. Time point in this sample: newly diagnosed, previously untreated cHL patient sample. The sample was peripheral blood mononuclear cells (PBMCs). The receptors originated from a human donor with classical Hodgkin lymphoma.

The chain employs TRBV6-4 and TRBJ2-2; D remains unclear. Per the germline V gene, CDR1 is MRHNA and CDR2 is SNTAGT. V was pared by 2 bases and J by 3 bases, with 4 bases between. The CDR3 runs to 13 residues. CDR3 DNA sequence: TGTGCCAGCAGTGACAGAGACACCGGGGAGCTGTTTTTT. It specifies CASSDRDTGELFF.

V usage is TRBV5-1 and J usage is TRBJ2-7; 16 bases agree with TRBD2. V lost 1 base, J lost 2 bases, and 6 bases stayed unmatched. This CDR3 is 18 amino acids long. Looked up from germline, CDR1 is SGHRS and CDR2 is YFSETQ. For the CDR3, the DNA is TGCGCCAGCAGCTTGTCCCCGGGACTAGCGGGAGGGCCCTACGAGCAGTACTTC. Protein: CASSLSPGLAGGPYEQYF.

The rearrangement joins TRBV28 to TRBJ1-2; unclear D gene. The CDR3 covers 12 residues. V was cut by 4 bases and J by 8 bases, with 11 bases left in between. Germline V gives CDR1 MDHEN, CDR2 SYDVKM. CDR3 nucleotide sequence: TGTGCCAGCAGTTCCCCTTTTGGGGGCTACACCTTC. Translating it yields CASSSPFGGYTF.

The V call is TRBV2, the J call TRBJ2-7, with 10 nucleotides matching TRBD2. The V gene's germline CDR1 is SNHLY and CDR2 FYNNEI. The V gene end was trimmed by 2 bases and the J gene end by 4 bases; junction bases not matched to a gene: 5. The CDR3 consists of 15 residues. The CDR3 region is CASSELAGALYEQYF. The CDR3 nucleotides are TGTGCCAGCAGTGAACTAGCGGGAGCATTGTACGAGCAGTACTTC.

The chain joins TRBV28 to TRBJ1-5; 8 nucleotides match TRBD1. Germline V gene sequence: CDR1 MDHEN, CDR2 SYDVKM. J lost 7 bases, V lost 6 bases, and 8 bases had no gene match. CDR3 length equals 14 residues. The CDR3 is CASSSGQGIQPQHF. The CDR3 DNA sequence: TGTGCCAGCAGCTCAGGACAGGGTATCCAGCCCCAGCATTTT.

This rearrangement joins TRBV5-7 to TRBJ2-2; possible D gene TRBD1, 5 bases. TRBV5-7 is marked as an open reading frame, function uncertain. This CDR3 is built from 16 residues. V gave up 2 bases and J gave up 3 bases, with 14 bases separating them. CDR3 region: CASSFGRENDTGELFF. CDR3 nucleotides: TGTGCCAGCAGCTTTGGCAGGGAAAATGACACCGGGGAGCTGTTTTTT.

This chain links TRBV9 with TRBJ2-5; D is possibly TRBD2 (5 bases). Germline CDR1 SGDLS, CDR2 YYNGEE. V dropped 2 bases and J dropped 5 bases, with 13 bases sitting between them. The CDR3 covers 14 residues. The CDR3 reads CASSVSGVEETQYF. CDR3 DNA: TGTGCCAGCAGCGTGTCCGGGGTGGAGGAGACCCAGTACTTC.

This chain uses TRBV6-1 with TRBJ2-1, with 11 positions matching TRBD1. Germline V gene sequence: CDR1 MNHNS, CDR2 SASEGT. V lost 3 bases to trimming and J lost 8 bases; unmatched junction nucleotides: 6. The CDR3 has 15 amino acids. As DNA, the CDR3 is TGTGCCAGCAGTGAGGCGGGACAGGGGGACGATGAGCAGTTCTTC. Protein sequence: CASSEAGQGDDEQFF.

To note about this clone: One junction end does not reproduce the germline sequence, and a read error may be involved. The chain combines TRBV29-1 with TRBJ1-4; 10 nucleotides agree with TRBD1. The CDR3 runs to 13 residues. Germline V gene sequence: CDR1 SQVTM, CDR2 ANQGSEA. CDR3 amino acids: CSVEGTGDEKLFF. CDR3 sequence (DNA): TGCAGCGTCGAAGGGACAGGGGACGAAAAACTGTTTTTT.

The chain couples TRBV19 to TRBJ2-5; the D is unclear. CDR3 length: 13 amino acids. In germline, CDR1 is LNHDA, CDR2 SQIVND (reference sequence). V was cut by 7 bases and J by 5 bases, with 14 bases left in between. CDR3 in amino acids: CASNDVAGETQYF. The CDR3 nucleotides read TGTGCCAGTAACGACGTGGCCGGGGAGACCCAGTACTTC.

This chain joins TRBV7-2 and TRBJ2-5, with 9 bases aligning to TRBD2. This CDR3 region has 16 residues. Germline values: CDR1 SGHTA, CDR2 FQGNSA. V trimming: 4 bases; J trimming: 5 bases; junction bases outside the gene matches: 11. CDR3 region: CASSWTLAGDGETQYF. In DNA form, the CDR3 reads TGTGCCAGCAGCTGGACCTTAGCGGGAGATGGGGAGACCCAGTACTTC. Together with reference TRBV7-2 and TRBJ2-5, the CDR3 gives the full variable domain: GAGVSQSPSNKVTEKGKDVELRCDPISGHTALYWYRQSLGQGLEFLIYFQGNSAPDKSGLPSDRFSAERTGGSVSTLTIQRTQQEDSAVYLCASSWTLAGDGETQYFGPGTRLLVL.

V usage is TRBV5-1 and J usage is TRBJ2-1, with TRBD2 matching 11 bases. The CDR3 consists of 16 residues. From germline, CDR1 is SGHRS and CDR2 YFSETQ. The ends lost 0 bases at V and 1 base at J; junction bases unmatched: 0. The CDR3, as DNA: TGCGCCAGCAGCTTGGTAGCGGGAGGGTCCTACAATGAGCAGTTCTTC. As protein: CASSLVAGGSYNEQFF.

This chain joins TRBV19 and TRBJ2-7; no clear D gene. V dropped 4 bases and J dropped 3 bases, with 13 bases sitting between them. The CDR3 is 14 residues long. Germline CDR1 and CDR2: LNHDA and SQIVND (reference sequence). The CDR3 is CASSTGQIFYEQYF. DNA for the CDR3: TGTGCCAGTAGTACGGGCCAGATTTTCTACGAGCAGTACTTC.

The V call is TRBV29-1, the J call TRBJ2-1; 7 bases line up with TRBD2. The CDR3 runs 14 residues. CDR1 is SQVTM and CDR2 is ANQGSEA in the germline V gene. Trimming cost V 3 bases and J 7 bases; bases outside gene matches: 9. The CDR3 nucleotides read TGCAGCGTTGAGCCCAGCGGGGACCCTAATGAGCAGTTCTTC. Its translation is CSVEPSGDPNEQFF.

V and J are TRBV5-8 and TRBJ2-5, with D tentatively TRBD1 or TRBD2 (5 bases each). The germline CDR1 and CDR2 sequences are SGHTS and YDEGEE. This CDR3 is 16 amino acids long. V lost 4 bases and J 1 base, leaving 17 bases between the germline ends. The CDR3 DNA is TGTGCCAGCAGCCACTCCGCTAGGGACCTCCAAGAGACCCAGTACTTC. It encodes CASSHSARDLQETQYF.

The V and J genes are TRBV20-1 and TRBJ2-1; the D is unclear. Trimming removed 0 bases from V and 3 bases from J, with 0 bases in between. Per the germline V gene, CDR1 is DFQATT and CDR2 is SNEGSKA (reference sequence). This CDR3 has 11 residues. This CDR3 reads CSARDYNEQFF. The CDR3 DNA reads TGCAGTGCTAGAGACTACAATGAGCAGTTCTTC.

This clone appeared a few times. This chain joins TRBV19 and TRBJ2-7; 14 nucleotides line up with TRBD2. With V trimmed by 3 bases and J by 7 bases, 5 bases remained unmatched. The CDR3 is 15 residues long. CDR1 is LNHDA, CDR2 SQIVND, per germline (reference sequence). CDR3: CASSMGLAGVEEQYF. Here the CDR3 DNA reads TGTGCCAGTAGTATGGGACTAGCGGGAGTGGAAGAGCAGTACTTC.

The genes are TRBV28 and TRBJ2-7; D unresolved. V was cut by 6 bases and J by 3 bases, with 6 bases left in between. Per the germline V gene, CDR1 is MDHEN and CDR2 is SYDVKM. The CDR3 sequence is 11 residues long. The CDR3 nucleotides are TGTGCCAGCAGCCAGTACTACGAGCAGTACTTC. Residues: CASSQYYEQYF.

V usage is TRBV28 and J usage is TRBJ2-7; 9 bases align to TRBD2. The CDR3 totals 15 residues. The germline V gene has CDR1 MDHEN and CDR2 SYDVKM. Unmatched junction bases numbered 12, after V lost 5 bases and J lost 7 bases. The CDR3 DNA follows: TGTGCCAGCAGTGACCCGGGACTAGCAGTTTGGGAGCAGTACTTC. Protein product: CASSDPGLAVWEQYF.

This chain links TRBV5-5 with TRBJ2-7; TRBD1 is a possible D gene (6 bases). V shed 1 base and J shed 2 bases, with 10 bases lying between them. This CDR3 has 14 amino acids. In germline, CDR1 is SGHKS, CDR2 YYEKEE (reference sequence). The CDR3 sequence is CASSLNQGPYEQYF. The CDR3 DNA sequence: TGTGCCAGCAGCTTGAACCAGGGGCCCTACGAGCAGTACTTC.

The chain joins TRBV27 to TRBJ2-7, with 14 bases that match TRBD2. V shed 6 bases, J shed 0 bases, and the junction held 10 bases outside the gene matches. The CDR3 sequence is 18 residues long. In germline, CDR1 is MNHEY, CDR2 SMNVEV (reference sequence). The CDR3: CASSKTSGRARGSYEQYF. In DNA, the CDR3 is TGTGCCAGCAGCAAGACTAGCGGGAGGGCTCGGGGCTCCTACGAGCAGTACTTC.

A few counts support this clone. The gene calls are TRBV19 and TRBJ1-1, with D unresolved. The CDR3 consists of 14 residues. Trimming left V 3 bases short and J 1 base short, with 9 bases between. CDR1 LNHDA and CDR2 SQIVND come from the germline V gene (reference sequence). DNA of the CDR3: TGTGCCAGTAGTATGGCTACTCGGAACACTGAAGCTTTCTTT. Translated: CASSMATRNTEAFF.

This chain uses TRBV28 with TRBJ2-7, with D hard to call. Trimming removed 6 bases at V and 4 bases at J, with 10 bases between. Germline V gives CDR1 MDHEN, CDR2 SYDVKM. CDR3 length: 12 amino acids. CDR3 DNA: TGTGCCAGCAGACCCTCCCCTTACGAGCAGTACTTC. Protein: CASRPSPYEQYF.